The following is a T cell receptor (beta chain) sequence with its context. This sample stems from a study of T cell changes during pregnancy in multiple sclerosis. The J segment lost 0 bases and the V segment lost 7 bases, leaving 8 bases of the junction unmatched. The CDR3 is 15 amino acids. Germline lookup yields CDR1 MNHNS and CDR2 SASEGT. Assay used: immunoSEQ multiplex PCR; TCRdb lists only in-frame clones, some missing. Of around 75,000 clones in the sample, roughly 90% were seen once. The sequence came from a female donor in good health, enrolled as a control in a pregnancy study. This chain connects TRBV6-1 to TRBJ1-1; the match to TRBD1 covers 7 bases. This specimen was peripheral blood, taken in the first trimester of pregnancy. The CDR3 DNA follows: TGTGCCAGCACCAGACAGGGCATAATGAACACTGAAGCTTTCTTT. Its protein is CASTRQGIMNTEAFF.